This T cell receptor beta chain was observed in a study of blood T cell repertoires in COVID-19. Study information: Samples taken during acute and convalescent COVID-19 were collected in the United States, Italy and Spain.

This CDR3 has 12 amino acids. Germline-derived CDR1 and CDR2 are MDHEN and SYDVKM. V shed 8 bases and J shed 5 bases, with 12 bases lying between them. Under the authors' procedure: Cell counts per sample came from amplifying reference gene primers. The protocol was immunoSEQ multiplex PCR, while the TCRdb copy is restricted to in-frame clones and leaves out a portion. D and trimming come from the DNA, and the V and J calls and clone size come from that table. Among approximately 56,000 clones listed, 85% to 90% were seen once. This chain uses TRBV28 with TRBJ1-1; D is possibly TRBD1 (5 bases). The sample consisted of peripheral blood. The clonotype comes from a man aged 80 or over with active or convalescent COVID-19. The CDR3 DNA reads TGTGCCAGCTGTCAGGGAGGAACTGAAGCTTTCTTT. Its translation: CASCQGGTEAFF.